The 30 T cell receptor beta chains given below trace back to one sample, sequenced in a study of ipilimumab plus nivolumab after autologous stem cell transplantation. Clones were read by immunoSEQ multiplex PCR, and TCRdb kept only the in-frame ones, dropping some. The sample holds approximately 16,000 clones; around 79% are singletons and the top ten take more than 9%. Material: PBMCs, obtained in a trial of ipilimumab plus nivolumab as post-transplant consolidation. Receptor source: a male donor with primary mediastinal lymphoma.

CDR3 region: CASSESLEGMETQYF. CDR3 nucleotide sequence: TGCGCCAGCAGTGAGTCTTTGGAGGGGATGGAGACCCAGTACTTC. The chain employs TRBV10-1 and TRBJ2-5; D is possibly TRBD2 (6 bases). The germline V gene encodes CDR1 WNHNN and CDR2 SYGVQD (reference sequence). V lost 0 bases to trimming and J lost 5 bases, with 13 bases between them. The CDR3 covers 15 residues.

The rearrangement links TRBV5-4 to TRBJ1-1; D remains unclear. V lost 4 bases to trimming and J lost 1 base, with 8 bases between them. This CDR3 is built from 13 residues. Germline V gives CDR1 SGHNT, CDR2 YYREEE (reference sequence). This CDR3 is CASSPLGNTEAFF. Written as DNA, the CDR3 is TGTGCCAGCAGCCCCCTTGGGAACACTGAAGCTTTCTTT.

The chain links TRBV6-6 to TRBJ1-1; possible D gene TRBD1, 6 bases. The CDR3 is 12 residues long. Germline CDR1 is MNHNY and CDR2 is SVGAGI (reference sequence). V was cut by 8 bases and J by 7 bases, with 14 bases left in between. The CDR3 DNA sequence: TGTGCCAGCGGCCAGGGGATGGGTGAAGCTTTCTTT. As protein: CASGQGMGEAFF.

This rearrangement joins TRBV7-3 to TRBJ2-5, with 7 bases that match TRBD2. The J segment lost 5 bases and the V segment lost 5 bases, leaving 11 bases of the junction unmatched. The CDR3 runs to 15 residues. Germline-derived CDR1 and CDR2 are SGHTA and FQGTGA. In DNA form, the CDR3 reads TGTGCCAGCAGCCCTTCTAGCGGAGCAGCGGAGACCCAGTACTTC. Translated, it gives CASSPSSGAAETQYF.

This clone was recorded only once. V and J are TRBV5-1 and TRBJ2-2; no clear D. The germline V and J ends were trimmed by 2 bases and 4 bases, with 9 bases remaining between them. This CDR3 is 14 amino acids long. Germline CDR1 reads SGHRS; CDR2 reads YFSETQ. The CDR3 DNA reads as TGCGCCAGCAGCTTAAGTAGAGGCACCGGGGAGCTGTTTTTT. Its protein product is CASSLSRGTGELFF.

The gene calls are TRBV27 and TRBJ1-3; no clear D gene. The CDR3 covers 16 residues. V was trimmed by 0 bases and J by 1 base, leaving 10 bases between them. Per the germline V gene, CDR1 is MNHEY and CDR2 is SMNVEV (reference sequence). The CDR3 loop reads CASSLSIPRSGNTIYF. The CDR3 region has the DNA TGTGCCAGCAGTTTATCAATCCCCCGGTCTGGAAACACCATATATTTT.

There are a few counts of this clone. J is TRBJ2-1 and V is TRBV19, with TRBD2 identical over 14 bases. Trimming cost V 7 bases and J 6 bases; bases outside gene matches: 5. Looked up from germline, CDR1 is LNHDA and CDR2 is SQIVND (reference sequence). The CDR3 length is 15 residues. CDR3 in amino acids: CASTKTSGRANEQFF. The CDR3 DNA is TGTGCCAGTACGAAGACTAGCGGGAGGGCCAATGAGCAGTTCTTC. Variable domain in full (rest from reference TRBV19 and TRBJ2-1): DGGITQSPKYLFRKEGQNVTLSCEQNLNHDAMYWYRQDPGQGLRLIYYSQIVNDFQKGDIAEGYSVSREKKESFPLTVTSAQKNPTAFYLCASTKTSGRANEQFFGPGTRLTVL.

The chain employs TRBV11-2 and TRBJ2-5, with TRBD2 matching over 8 bases. V shed 7 bases, J shed 5 bases, and the junction held 12 bases outside the gene matches. The CDR3 loop spans 15 amino acids. The V gene's germline CDR1 is SGHAT and CDR2 FQNNGV. The CDR3 loop reads CASTPRGEGRETQYF. As DNA, the CDR3 is TGTGCCAGCACTCCGCGGGGGGAGGGCCGGGAGACCCAGTACTTC.

CDR3 residues: CASSQAGGEGAADGELFF. The DNA of the CDR3 is TGCGCCAGCAGCCAGGCAGGAGGAGAGGGGGCGGCGGACGGGGAGCTGTTTTTT. V usage is TRBV4-1 and J usage is TRBJ2-2; 7 nucleotides match TRBD1. The length of the CDR3 is 18 residues. The V and J ends lost 3 bases and 7 bases, in that order; junction bases with no gene match: 17. The germline CDR1 and CDR2 sequences are MGHRA and YSYEKL.

The chain uses TRBV30 and TRBJ2-5; TRBD2 aligns across 8 bases. Looked up from germline, CDR1 is GTSNPN and CDR2 is SVGIG (reference sequence). J lost 2 bases, V lost 0 bases, and 5 bases had no gene match. CDR3 length equals 15 residues. CDR3 in amino acids: CAWSVNGGGQETQYF. The CDR3, as DNA: TGTGCCTGGAGTGTAAACGGGGGGGGGCAAGAGACCCAGTACTTC.

This clone was seen only a few times. This sequence joins TRBV2 and TRBJ2-3, with TRBD2 as a possible D gene (6 bases). Trimming removed 3 bases at V and 11 bases at J, with 9 bases between. This CDR3 spans 11 amino acids. Per the germline V gene, CDR1 is SNHLY and CDR2 is FYNNEI. CDR3 in amino acids: CASSEGEVQYF. DNA for the CDR3: TGTGCCAGCAGTGAGGGGGAGGTGCAGTATTTT.

The table lists this clone with a few counts. J is TRBJ1-1 and V is TRBV5-1; D is perhaps TRBD1 (5 bases). Germline values: CDR1 SGHRS, CDR2 YFSETQ. The V and J ends lost 4 bases and 6 bases respectively, with 22 bases between them. The CDR3 loop spans 16 amino acids. The CDR3 DNA sequence: TGCGCCAGCAGCCTTTCTACCGGGACCGTGATTCCTGAAGCTTTCTTT. Protein product: CASSLSTGTVIPEAFF.

This clone has a handful of counts. The chain recombines TRBV29-1 with TRBJ1-4, with 8 positions matching TRBD1. There are 14 residues in the CDR3. Per the germline V gene, CDR1 is SQVTM and CDR2 is ANQGSEA. Trimming at V came to 6 bases and at J to 7 bases, leaving 10 bases not matched to a gene. The CDR3 protein is CSVALQGDGEKLFF. In DNA, the CDR3 is TGCAGCGTCGCCCTACAGGGGGACGGTGAAAAACTGTTTTTT.

The chain couples TRBV11-2 to TRBJ2-3, with D perhaps TRBD2 (6 bases). This CDR3 has 18 residues. CDR1 is SGHAT, CDR2 FQNNGV, per germline. Trimming cost V 3 bases and J 1 base, with 20 bases left between them. Written as DNA, the CDR3 is TGTGCCAGCAGCTTTATTAGCCGTAGCGGAGGGGGCACAGATACGCAGTATTTT. This codes for CASSFISRSGGGTDTQYF.

The chain is built from TRBV2 and TRBJ2-2; the D gene could be TRBD1 or TRBD2 (5 bases each). CDR1 and CDR2 (germline): SNHLY, FYNNEI. Trimming shortened V by 4 bases and J by 4 bases, and 13 bases separated the two germline ends. This CDR3 spans 15 amino acids. CDR3 coding DNA: TGTGCCAGCAGTGTCGCGACTGGGGGCACCGGGGAGCTGTTTTTT. Residues: CASSVATGGTGELFF.

The gene calls are TRBV6-4 and TRBJ1-2; no definite D call. Germline lookup yields CDR1 MRHNA and CDR2 SNTAGT. The V gene lost 2 bases and the J gene lost 7 bases, with 8 bases spanning the gap. The CDR3 length is 12 residues. CDR3 residues: CASSDLRAGYTF. For the CDR3, the DNA is TGTGCCAGCAGTGACCTGAGGGCTGGCTACACCTTC.

Notes on this clone: Other DNA variants within this sample encode the same CDR3. V is TRBV27 and J is TRBJ2-7; tentative D call: TRBD1 (6 bases). Germline assignment: CDR1 MNHEY and CDR2 SMNVEV (reference sequence). The CDR3 length is 12 residues. V was trimmed by 5 bases and J by 6 bases, leaving 11 bases between them. The chain's CDR3 is CASSLRGGEQYF. DNA of the CDR3: TGTGCCAGCAGTCTCAGGGGTGGCGAGCAGTACTTC.

The count of this clone is one. Other DNA sequences within the sample encode an identical CDR3. The chain combines TRBV29-1 with TRBJ2-7; no definite D call. CDR3 length equals 11 residues. The ends were cut back, 5 bases at V and 3 bases at J, with 8 bases in the middle. Germline V gene sequence: CDR1 SQVTM, CDR2 ANQGSEA. The CDR3 sequence is CSVSEIYEQYF. The CDR3 bases are TGCAGCGTTTCCGAAATCTACGAGCAGTACTTC.

This clone was seen only a few times. The chain is built from TRBV5-8 and TRBJ2-2, with 8 positions matching TRBD1. The CDR3 runs to 17 residues. The V segment lost 0 bases and the J segment 0 bases; nucleotides outside the gene matches: 4. Germline V gene data show CDR1 as SGHTS and CDR2 as YDEGEE. CDR3 in amino acids: CASSLESGGANTGELFF. In nucleotides, the CDR3 is TGTGCCAGCAGCTTGGAATCAGGGGGCGCGAACACCGGGGAGCTGTTTTTT.

The chain combines TRBV5-6 with TRBJ2-2; no clear D gene. The germline V and J ends were trimmed by 0 bases and 6 bases, with 9 bases remaining between them. Germline CDR1 SGHDT, CDR2 YYEEEE. CDR3 length: 14 residues. CDR3 sequence: CASSLDPTPGELFF. DNA of the CDR3: TGTGCCAGCAGCTTGGACCCCACTCCCGGGGAGCTGTTTTTT.

CDR3 DNA sequence: TGTGCCAGCAGCTTAGCGGCGGCAGGGGGCCTATTTAACTATGGCTACACCTTC. Amino acids: CASSLAAAGGLFNYGYTF. The gene calls are TRBV7-8 and TRBJ1-2, with 8 bases aligning to TRBD1. The CDR3 has 18 residues. The V and J ends lost 0 bases and 1 base, in that order; junction bases with no gene match: 10. Germline V gives CDR1 SGHVS, CDR2 FQNEAQ. Together with reference TRBV7-8 and TRBJ1-2, the CDR3 gives the full variable domain: GAGVSQSPRYKVAKRGQDVALRCDPISGHVSLFWYQQALGQGPEFLTYFQNEAQLDKSGLPSDRFFAERPEGSVSTLKIQRTQQEDSAVYLCASSLAAAGGLFNYGYTFGSGTRLTVV.

The rearrangement joins TRBV7-2 to TRBJ2-5; 11 bases map to TRBD2. Germline CDR1 is SGHTA and CDR2 is FQGNSA. J gave up 5 bases and V 4 bases, and 9 bases lay outside the gene matches. The CDR3 is made up of 16 amino acids. The CDR3 sequence is CASSSTSGSWVETQYF. DNA for the CDR3: TGTGCCAGCAGCTCCACTAGCGGGAGTTGGGTGGAGACCCAGTACTTC.

This clone was recorded only once. The V and J genes are TRBV6-4 and TRBJ2-3; D is perhaps TRBD1 (6 bases). This CDR3 has 14 amino acids. From germline, CDR1 is MRHNA and CDR2 SNTAGT. The V end lost 2 bases, the J end lost 5 bases, and 11 bases lay between the germline ends. The chain's CDR3 is CASSDQGQGDTQYF. CDR3 bases: TGTGCCAGCAGTGACCAGGGGCAAGGAGATACGCAGTATTTT.

This clone was detected once. The chain couples TRBV9 to TRBJ2-2; D uncertain. Germline CDR1 is SGDLS and CDR2 is YYNGEE. V gave up 1 base and J gave up 1 base, with 11 bases separating them. The CDR3 sequence is 16 residues long. The CDR3 protein is CASSVKKGLNTGELFF. Written as DNA, the CDR3 is TGTGCCAGCAGCGTAAAGAAAGGGCTGAACACCGGGGAGCTGTTTTTT.

The chain has TRBV11-1 and TRBJ1-1; D gene ambiguous. Per the germline V gene, CDR1 is SGHAT and CDR2 is FQDESV (reference sequence). The CDR3 runs 12 residues. Trimming stripped 3 bases from V and 1 base from J, with 3 bases between. Written as DNA, the CDR3 is TGTGCCAGCAGCTTTCCGAACACTGAAGCTTTCTTT. Its protein is CASSFPNTEAFF.

This clone was observed a few times. The V and J genes are TRBV6-5 and TRBJ1-1; a weak D match, TRBD1 (5 bases). CDR3 length equals 13 residues. Trimming left V 1 base short and J 7 bases short, with 10 bases between. Germline CDR1 reads MNHEY; CDR2 reads SVGAGI. The CDR3 DNA reads TGTGCCAGCAGTTACTGGCAGGGCGGTGAAGCTTTCTTT. Translating gives CASSYWQGGEAFF.

This clone is medium-sized by share. The chain carries TRBV6-6 and TRBJ1-3, with 9 bases fitting TRBD1. The CDR3 runs 15 residues. Trimming took 4 bases from V and 3 from J; bases not matched to a gene: 4. Germline-derived CDR1 and CDR2 are MNHNY and SVGAGI (reference sequence). In nucleotides, the CDR3 is TGTGCCAGCAGTTCTCCGGACAGGGGTGGAAACACCATATATTTT. As protein: CASSSPDRGGNTIYF.

The rearrangement links TRBV6-5 to TRBJ1-4, with 9 bases aligning to TRBD1. V lost 2 bases, J lost 5 bases, and 0 bases stayed unmatched. The CDR3 sequence is 14 residues long. Per the germline V gene, CDR1 is MNHEY and CDR2 is SVGAGI. CDR3: CASSYGTGNEKLFF. As DNA, the CDR3 is TGTGCCAGCAGTTACGGGACAGGGAATGAAAAACTGTTTTTT.

This clone is labeled as medium-sized. The chain couples TRBV6-1 to TRBJ1-1; a weak D match, TRBD1 (5 bases). The V gene lost 10 bases and the J gene lost 5 bases, with 17 bases spanning the gap. Germline CDR1 is MNHNS and CDR2 is SASEGT. This CDR3 is 13 amino acids long. Written as DNA, the CDR3 is TGTGCCACCCCTCCGGCAGGGATAACTGAAGCTTTCTTT. Amino acids: CATPPAGITEAFF.

This rearrangement joins TRBV27 to TRBJ1-5, with D perhaps matching TRBD1 (5 bases). The CDR3 consists of 12 residues. The germline gives CDR1 MNHEY, CDR2 SMNVEV (reference sequence). Between the trimmed V and J ends, which lost 9 bases and 0 bases, there was a span of 6 bases. DNA of the CDR3: TGTGCCAGTCAGGGTAGCAATCAGCCCCAGCATTTT. Translating gives CASQGSNQPQHF.